The rows below give T cell receptor beta chains drawn from one sample of a study of cytomegalovirus exposure and HLA in healthy donors. Generated by immunoSEQ multiplex PCR, the TCRdb table keeps only in-frame clones and is missing some. Among over 200,000 clones listed, roughly 87% were seen once. Sequencing was performed on PBMCs. These receptor sequences come from a young woman in good health and CMV-seropositive. The CDR3 runs from the conserved cysteine through the conserved F or W. A D gene is named only where the DNA matches it firmly. Rows give clone size only sometimes, using once, few, many, or a class for an expanded clone.

TGTGCCAGCAGTCCCTCGGGACTAGCGGGACGCACAGATACGCAGTATTTT,CASSPSGLAGRTDTQYF,.,TRBV27,TRBJ2-3,TRBD2
TGCGCCAGCAGCCTCCTCGGACATAACTATGGCTACACCTTC,CASSLLGHNYGYTF,.,TRBV5-1,TRBJ1-2,.
TGCGCCAGCAGTAGGGGGAATGGGGAACTGTTTTTT,CASSRGNGELFF,once,TRBV5-1,TRBJ1-4,.
TGTGCCAGCAGTTACTCGTGGCAGGTGGCTGAAGCTTTCTTT,CASSYSWQVAEAFF,once,TRBV6-5,TRBJ1-1,.
TGTGCCAGCAGTCCCACAGGGCGCCCCGTAGACGAGCAGTACTTC,CASSPTGRPVDEQYF,once,TRBV6-5,TRBJ2-7,.
TGTGCCAGCAGCACCCCGAGCTCCTACGAGCAGTACTTC,CASSTPSSYEQYF,.,TRBV5-4,TRBJ2-7,.
TGCGCCAGCAGTGAGCGGACAGATGAAAAACTGTTTTTT,CASSERTDEKLFF,few,TRBV10-2,TRBJ1-4,.
TGTGCCAGCAGGAACCCTGTGGGGGGGCGTGCTTTCTTT,CASRNPVGGRAFF,.,TRBV27,TRBJ1-1,.
TGTGCCAGCAGACCCGCACCCGGGACTTATTCCTACAATGAGCAGTTCTTC,CASRPAPGTYSYNEQFF,.,TRBV7-9,TRBJ2-1,.
TGTGCCAGCAGCGTACAGAGTTCGACTAGCGGCTACAATGAGCAGTTCTTC,CASSVQSSTSGYNEQFF,once,TRBV9,TRBJ2-1,TRBD2
TGTGCCAGCAGCGCTAGTTCCGGGTTCGGGGCTGGAAACACCATATATTTT,CASSASSGFGAGNTIYF,.,TRBV9,TRBJ1-3,.
TGTGCCAGCAGCTCAGGATTCGCGAGCACAGATACGCAGTATTTT,CASSSGFASTDTQYF,.,TRBV5-8,TRBJ2-3,.
TGTGCCAGCAGCTCTACAGGGGACGACGAGCAGTACTTC,CASSSTGDDEQYF,.,TRBV7-9,TRBJ2-7,TRBD1
TGTGCCAGCAGCGTAGTCCCAGGATTAGACTACGAGCAGTACTTC,CASSVVPGLDYEQYF,.,TRBV9,TRBJ2-7,.
TGTGCCAGCAGCTTGGACGGGAGAAGCACAGATACGCAGTATTTT,CASSLDGRSTDTQYF,.,TRBV7-2,TRBJ2-3,.
TGTGCCAGCAGTTCCCAGAATGAGCAGTTCTTC,CASSSQNEQFF,once,TRBV28,TRBJ2-1,.
TGTGCCAGCAGTTACTCGTCGGGAGGGACCGAAGCTTTCTTT,CASSYSSGGTEAFF,.,TRBV6-5,TRBJ1-1,.
TGTGCCAGCAGTGGAACATTGGGGGAGGGAAAAAACATTCAGTACTTC,CASSGTLGEGKNIQYF,.,TRBV6-1,TRBJ2-4,TRBD2
TGTGCCTGGAGTGTATGGGAGAGAGAGACCCAGTACTTC,CAWSVWERETQYF,.,TRBV30,TRBJ2-5,.
TGTGCCACCCTAGCGGGTGAGCAGTTCTTC,CATLAGEQFF,.,TRBV25-1,TRBJ2-1,TRBD2
TGTGCCAGCAGCCAAGACCCAAACAGGGTTTCGGACGAGCAGTACTTC,CASSQDPNRVSDEQYF,once,TRBV14,TRBJ2-7,.
TGTGCCAGCAGTTTATCGGCAGGAATGTACCGTCAGCCCCAGCATTTT,CASSLSAGMYRQPQHF,.,TRBV27,TRBJ1-5,.
TGTGCCAGCAGCGAACGACACCCCGCACAGGGAAACACCATATATTTT,CASSERHPAQGNTIYF,.,TRBV2,TRBJ1-3,.
TGTGCCAGCACCTGGGGAGACAGGGGAGGCGAGCAGTACTTC,CASTWGDRGGEQYF,.,TRBV7-8,TRBJ2-7,TRBD1
TGTGCCAGCAGTTTAACAGGGCCCGACGGAAACACCATATATTTT,CASSLTGPDGNTIYF,.,TRBV28,TRBJ1-3,.
TGTGCCAGCTCACCATCCGGAACTATGTCGGGCGGGGAGCTGTTTTTT,CASSPSGTMSGGELFF,.,TRBV18,TRBJ2-2,.
TGTGCCAGCAGCCCCACCCTGGGACTACCGCGCAATGAGCAGTTCTTC,CASSPTLGLPRNEQFF,.,TRBV7-2,TRBJ2-1,TRBD2
TGTGCCAGCAGTGACTCGCGTGTCCTCGCGAACACCGGGGAGCTGTTTTTT,CASSDSRVLANTGELFF,.,TRBV6-4,TRBJ2-2,.
TGTGCCACCCGACTGGCTAACTATGGCTACACCTTC,CATRLANYGYTF,.,TRBV28,TRBJ1-2,.
TGCGCCAGCAGCTTGATCTGGGACAGGGGGATGATATATTATGGCTACACCTTC,CASSLIWDRGMIYYGYTF,.,TRBV5-1,TRBJ1-2,TRBD1
TGCAGCGTCGACCTCGGAGCGGGCCAGCCCCAGCATTTT,CSVDLGAGQPQHF,.,TRBV29-1,TRBJ1-5,.
TGTGCCAGCAGCCTGGGGGAGGTGGGGGGGAAAAACATTCAGTACTTC,CASSLGEVGGKNIQYF,few,TRBV5-4,TRBJ2-4,TRBD2
TGCGCCAGCAGCTTGGCCACCGGGACAGGGCATTTAGGGGCCTACGAGCAGTACTTC,CASSLATGTGHLGAYEQYF,once,TRBV5-1,TRBJ2-7,TRBD1
TGTGCCAGCACCTTGAGAGGGTCCGATACGCAGTATTTT,CASTLRGSDTQYF,once,TRBV28,TRBJ2-3,.
TGTGCCAGCAGTGCCATTAGCGGGACTCAGTCGAGATCCCCCTACGAGCAGTACTTC,CASSAISGTQSRSPYEQYF,once,TRBV6-1,TRBJ2-7,TRBD2
TGTGCCAGCAGTCAAACCGAGGGAACAGATACGCAGTATTTT,CASSQTEGTDTQYF,.,TRBV7-8,TRBJ2-3,.
TGTGCCACCAGCAGAGATGCGGCAGGGTCCTACAATGAGCAGTTCTTC,CATSRDAAGSYNEQFF,.,TRBV15,TRBJ2-1,.
TGTGCCAGTAGGGGTAGCGGGAGCCAGTACGAGCAGTACTTC,CASRGSGSQYEQYF,.,TRBV27,TRBJ2-7,TRBD2
TGTGCCAGCAGTGAACACCCAGCAGGGACTTCCTACGAGCAGTACTTC,CASSEHPAGTSYEQYF,.,TRBV6-1,TRBJ2-7,.
TGCGCCAGCACCAAGGGGGCGGAAGAGACCCAGTACTTC,CASTKGAEETQYF,.,TRBV5-1,TRBJ2-5,TRBD1
TGCGCCAGCAGTGCAGGAATTAAAAACGAGCAGTACTTC,CASSAGIKNEQYF,.,TRBV10-1,TRBJ2-7,.
TGTGCCTGGAGTGCGACAGGTTATGGCTACACCTTC,CAWSATGYGYTF,.,TRBV30,TRBJ1-2,.
TGTGCCAGCAGCGTAGACAGCGGGGGCAGTGGAAACACCATATATTTT,CASSVDSGGSGNTIYF,.,TRBV9,TRBJ1-3,.
TGTGCCAGCAGCGTGAGTTACCGGGACAGAAACTATGGCTACACCTTC,CASSVSYRDRNYGYTF,few,TRBV9,TRBJ1-2,TRBD1
TGTGCCAGCAGATTCGGCAATGAGCAGTTCTTC,CASRFGNEQFF,.,TRBV2,TRBJ2-1,.
TGTGCCAGCAGCCAAGAGAGCAAGGTAAGCGACACTGAAGCTTTCTTT,CASSQESKVSDTEAFF,once,TRBV4-2,TRBJ1-1,.
TGTGCCAGCAGCCCTATAGGACTAGCGGCCTCCTACGAGCAGTACTTC,CASSPIGLAASYEQYF,.,TRBV5-4,TRBJ2-7,TRBD2
TGCGCCAGCAGCTTGGCCGAGGGGGCGAGTGGCTACACCTTC,CASSLAEGASGYTF,few,TRBV5-1,TRBJ1-2,TRBD1
TGCAGCGTTGCCCTCATCGCAGGGGCCGATGATTACACCTTC,CSVALIAGADDYTF,.,TRBV29-1,TRBJ1-2,.
TGTGCCAGCAGCTCCCGGGGAGCGGGGGGTTACAATGAGCAGTTCTTC,CASSSRGAGGYNEQFF,.,TRBV7-2,TRBJ2-1,TRBD2
TGTGCCTGGAGTCCGGGTGTGCGGGAGCCCCAGCATTTT,CAWSPGVREPQHF,few,TRBV30,TRBJ1-5,.
TGTGCCTGGAGCCTGACAGGCACCAATGAGCAGTTCTTC,CAWSLTGTNEQFF,once,TRBV30,TRBJ2-1,.
TGTGCCAGCAAAAAGAAGCCCGGGACAGTAAGTCATGGCTACACCTTC,CASKKKPGTVSHGYTF,.,TRBV27,TRBJ1-2,TRBD1
TGTGCCAGCACCTCCGGGGACAGGGGCCTCTCCTACAATGAGCAGTTCTTC,CASTSGDRGLSYNEQFF,.,TRBV7-9,TRBJ2-1,TRBD1
TGTGCCAGCAATTCACAGGGGGCCTACAATGAGCAGTTCTTC,CASNSQGAYNEQFF,.,TRBV28,TRBJ2-1,TRBD1